The present T cell receptor (beta chain) was sequenced within a study of post-analysis software for immune sequencing data. Overall study findings and caveats: Roughly 5 TRBV segments, TRBV5-6, TRBV5-1 and TRBV20-1 among them, were found more frequent in patients than controls.

The count of this clonotype is one. Its cognate antigen is unknown. Unique molecular identifiers were present in the TCR beta cDNA libraries. TCRdb itself ran the PCR reads through MiXCR, one entry per CDR3 protein. Among some 800,000 distinct CDR3 sequences listed, approximately 44% were seen once. Germline assignment: CDR1 SQVTM and CDR2 ANQGSEA. This CDR3 region has 14 residues. V lost 4 bases, J lost 6 bases, and 16 bases lay in between. The source is a girl aged 5 to 17 with multiple sclerosis. The sequenced sample consisted of blood. This sequence joins TRBV29-1 and TRBJ2-4, with D tentatively TRBD2 (5 bases). The CDR3 coding sequence is TGCAGCGTTGGGGGTGGACGGGCGGGAAACATTCAGTACTTC. This codes for CSVGGGRAGNIQYF.